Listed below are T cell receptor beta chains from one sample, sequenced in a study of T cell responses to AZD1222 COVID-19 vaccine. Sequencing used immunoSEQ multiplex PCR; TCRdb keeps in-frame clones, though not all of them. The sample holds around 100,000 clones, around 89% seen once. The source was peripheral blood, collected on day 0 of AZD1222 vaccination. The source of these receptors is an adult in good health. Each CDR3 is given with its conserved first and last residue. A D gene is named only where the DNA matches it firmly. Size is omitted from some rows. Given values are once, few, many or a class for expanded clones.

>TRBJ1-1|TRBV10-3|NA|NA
TGTGCCATCAGTGAGATATTGGGTCCGGAAGCTTTCTTT
CAISEILGPEAFF
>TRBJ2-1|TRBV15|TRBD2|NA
TGTGCCACCAGCAGAGATCTGGGACTAGGATTTGATGAGCAGTTCTTC
CATSRDLGLGFDEQFF
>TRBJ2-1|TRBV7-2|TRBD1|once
TGTGCCAGCAGGGGACAGGGGGAAGATGAGCAGTTCTTC
CASRGQGEDEQFF
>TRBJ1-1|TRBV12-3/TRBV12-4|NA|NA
TGTGCCAGCAGTTTCTCCGTGGCTGAAGCTTTCTTT
CASSFSVAEAFF
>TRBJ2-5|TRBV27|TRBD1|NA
TGTGCCAGCAGAACCTACTCAGGACAGGGTGGGACCCAGTACTTC
CASRTYSGQGGTQYF
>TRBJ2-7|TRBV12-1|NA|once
TGTGCCAGCAGCCGGGACTCGGACTACGAGCAGTACTTC
CASSRDSDYEQYF
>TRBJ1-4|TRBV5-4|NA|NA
TGTGCCAGCAGCCAAGACCCGGGTGGTGAAAAACTGTTTTTT
CASSQDPGGEKLFF
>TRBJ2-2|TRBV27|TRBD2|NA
TGTGCCAGCAGCCGTAACTGGCGGGAGGGGACCGGGGAGCTGTTTTTT
CASSRNWREGTGELFF
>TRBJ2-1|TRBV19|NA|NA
TGTGCCAGTAGATTCTACAATGAGCAGTTCTTC
CASRFYNEQFF
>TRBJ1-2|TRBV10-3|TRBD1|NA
TGTGCCATCAGTGATGACGGACAGGGAGAGAGGCATGGCTACACCTTC
CAISDDGQGERHGYTF